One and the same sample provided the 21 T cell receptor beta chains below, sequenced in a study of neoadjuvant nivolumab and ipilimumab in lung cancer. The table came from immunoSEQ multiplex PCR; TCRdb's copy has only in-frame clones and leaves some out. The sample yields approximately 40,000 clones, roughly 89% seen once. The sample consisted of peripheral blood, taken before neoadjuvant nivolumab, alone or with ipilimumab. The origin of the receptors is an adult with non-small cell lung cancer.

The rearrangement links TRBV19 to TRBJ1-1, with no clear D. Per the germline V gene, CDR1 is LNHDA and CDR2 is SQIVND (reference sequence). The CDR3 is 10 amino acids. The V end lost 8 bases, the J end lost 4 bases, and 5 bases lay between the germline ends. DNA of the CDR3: TGTGCCAGTGGGAGCACTGAAGCTTTCTTT. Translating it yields CASGSTEAFF. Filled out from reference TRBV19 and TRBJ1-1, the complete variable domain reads DGGITQSPKYLFRKEGQNVTLSCEQNLNHDAMYWYRQDPGQGLRLIYYSQIVNDFQKGDIAEGYSVSREKKESFPLTVTSAQKNPTAFYLCASGSTEAFFGQGTRLTVV.

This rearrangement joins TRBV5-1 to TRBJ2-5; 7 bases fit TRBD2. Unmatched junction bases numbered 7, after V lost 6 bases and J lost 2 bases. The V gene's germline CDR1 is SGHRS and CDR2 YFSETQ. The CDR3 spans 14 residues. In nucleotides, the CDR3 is TGCGCCAGCAATTGGGGCGGGGGTCAAGAGACCCAGTACTTC. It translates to CASNWGGGQETQYF.

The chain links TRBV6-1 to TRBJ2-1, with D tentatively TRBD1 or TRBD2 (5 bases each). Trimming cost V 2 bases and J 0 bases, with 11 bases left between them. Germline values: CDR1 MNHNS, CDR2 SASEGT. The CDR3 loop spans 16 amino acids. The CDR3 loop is CASSERGRGSYNEQFF. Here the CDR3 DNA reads TGTGCCAGCAGTGAAAGGGGACGCGGCTCCTACAATGAGCAGTTCTTC.

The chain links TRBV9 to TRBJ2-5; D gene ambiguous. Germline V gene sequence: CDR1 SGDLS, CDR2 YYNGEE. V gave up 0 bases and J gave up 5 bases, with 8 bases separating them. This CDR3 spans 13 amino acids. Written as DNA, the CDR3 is TGTGCCAGCAGCGTAGCTGCACACGAGACCCAGTACTTC. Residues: CASSVAAHETQYF.

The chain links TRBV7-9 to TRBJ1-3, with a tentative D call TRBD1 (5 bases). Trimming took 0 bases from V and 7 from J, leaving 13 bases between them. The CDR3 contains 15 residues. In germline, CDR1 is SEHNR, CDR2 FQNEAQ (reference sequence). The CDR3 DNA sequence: TGTGCCAGCAGCTTAGCGCAGCCAGGGCCGAACACCATATATTTT. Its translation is CASSLAQPGPNTIYF.

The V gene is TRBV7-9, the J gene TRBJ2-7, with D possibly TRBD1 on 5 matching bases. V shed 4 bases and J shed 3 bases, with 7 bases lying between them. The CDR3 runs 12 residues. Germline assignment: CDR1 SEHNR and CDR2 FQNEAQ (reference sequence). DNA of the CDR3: TGTGCCAGCAGCTCTACAGGCTACGAGCAGTACTTC. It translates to CASSSTGYEQYF.

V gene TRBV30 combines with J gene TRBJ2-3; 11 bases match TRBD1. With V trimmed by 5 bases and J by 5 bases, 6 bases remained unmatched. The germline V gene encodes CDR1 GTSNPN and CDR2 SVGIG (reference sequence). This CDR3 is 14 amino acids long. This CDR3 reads CAWSDRGPGDTQYF. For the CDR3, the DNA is TGTGCCTGGTCGGACAGGGGGCCCGGAGATACGCAGTATTTT.

The CDR3 DNA reads as TGTGCCAGCAGCAGCCTCCTCGGGGAGTACAATGAGCAGTTCTTC. This encodes CASSSLLGEYNEQFF. The chain is built from TRBV9 and TRBJ2-1; the D gene is possibly TRBD2 (5 bases). The CDR3 contains 15 residues. Germline V gives CDR1 SGDLS, CDR2 YYNGEE. Trimming took 4 bases from V and 4 from J, leaving 15 bases between them.

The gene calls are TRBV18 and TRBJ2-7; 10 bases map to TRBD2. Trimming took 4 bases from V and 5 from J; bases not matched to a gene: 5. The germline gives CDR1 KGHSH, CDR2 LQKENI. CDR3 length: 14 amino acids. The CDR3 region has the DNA TGTGCCAGCTCACAAACTAGCGGGATCCACGAGCAGTACTTC. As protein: CASSQTSGIHEQYF.

CDR3 in DNA: TGTGCCAGCAGTTCGTACACAGGGGCTAACTATGGCTACACCTTC. Protein product: CASSSYTGANYGYTF. The chain couples TRBV6-5 to TRBJ1-2; TRBD1 aligns across 7 bases. There are 15 residues in the CDR3. Looked up from germline, CDR1 is MNHEY and CDR2 is SVGAGI. V lost 4 bases to trimming and J lost 0 bases; unmatched junction nucleotides: 5.

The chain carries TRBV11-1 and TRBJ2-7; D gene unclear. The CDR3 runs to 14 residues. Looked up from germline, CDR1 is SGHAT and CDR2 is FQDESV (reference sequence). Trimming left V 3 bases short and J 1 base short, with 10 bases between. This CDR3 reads CASSLGFDSYEQYF. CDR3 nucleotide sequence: TGTGCCAGCAGCTTGGGTTTTGATTCCTACGAGCAGTACTTC.

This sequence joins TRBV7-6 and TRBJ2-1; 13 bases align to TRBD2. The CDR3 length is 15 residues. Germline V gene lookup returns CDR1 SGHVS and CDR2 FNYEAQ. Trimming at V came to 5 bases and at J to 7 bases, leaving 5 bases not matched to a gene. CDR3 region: CASSRTSGSSNEQFF. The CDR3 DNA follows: TGTGCCAGCAGCCGGACTAGCGGGAGTAGTAATGAGCAGTTCTTC.

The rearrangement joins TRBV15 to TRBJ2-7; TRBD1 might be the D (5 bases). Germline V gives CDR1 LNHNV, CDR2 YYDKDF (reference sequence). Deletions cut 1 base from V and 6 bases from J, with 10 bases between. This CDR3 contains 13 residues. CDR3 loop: CATSRGQGREQYF. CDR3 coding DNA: TGTGCCACCAGCAGAGGTCAGGGCCGCGAGCAGTACTTC.

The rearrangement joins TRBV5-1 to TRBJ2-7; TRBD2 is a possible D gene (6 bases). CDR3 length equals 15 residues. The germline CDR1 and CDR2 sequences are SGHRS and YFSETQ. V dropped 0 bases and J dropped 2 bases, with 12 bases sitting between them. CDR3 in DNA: TGCGCCAGCAGCTTGGGGACGGGAGCCGCCTACGAGCAGTACTTC. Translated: CASSLGTGAAYEQYF.

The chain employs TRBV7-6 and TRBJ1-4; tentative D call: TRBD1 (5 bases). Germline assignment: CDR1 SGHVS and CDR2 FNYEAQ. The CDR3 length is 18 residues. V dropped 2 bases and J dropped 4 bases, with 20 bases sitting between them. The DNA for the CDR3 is TGTGCCAGCAGCTTACCTCGAATTAGGGGTTCTGATAATGAAAAACTGTTTTTT. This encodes CASSLPRIRGSDNEKLFF.

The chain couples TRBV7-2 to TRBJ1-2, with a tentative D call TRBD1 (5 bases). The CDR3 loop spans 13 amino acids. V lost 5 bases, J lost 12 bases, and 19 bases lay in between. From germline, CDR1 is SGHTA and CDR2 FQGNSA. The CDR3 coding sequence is TGTGCCAGCAGCCCCTTCCGGGGCAGCCCCAACACCTTC. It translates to CASSPFRGSPNTF.

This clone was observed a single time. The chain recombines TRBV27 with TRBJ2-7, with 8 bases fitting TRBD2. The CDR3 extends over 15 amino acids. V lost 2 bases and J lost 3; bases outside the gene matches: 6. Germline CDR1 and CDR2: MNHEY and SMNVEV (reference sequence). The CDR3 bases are TGTGCCAGCAGTTTAGATGGGCGGGAGGTCTACGAGCAGTACTTC. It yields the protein CASSLDGREVYEQYF.

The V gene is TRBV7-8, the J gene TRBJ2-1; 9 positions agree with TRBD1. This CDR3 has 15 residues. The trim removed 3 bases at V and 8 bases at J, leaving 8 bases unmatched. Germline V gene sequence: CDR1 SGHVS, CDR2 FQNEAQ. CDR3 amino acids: CASSFTGQGSYEQFF. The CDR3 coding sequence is TGTGCCAGCAGCTTTACGGGACAGGGAAGTTATGAGCAGTTCTTC.

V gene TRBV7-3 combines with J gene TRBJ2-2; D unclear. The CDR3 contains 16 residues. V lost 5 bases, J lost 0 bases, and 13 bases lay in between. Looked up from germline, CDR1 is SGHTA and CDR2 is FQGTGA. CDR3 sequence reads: CASSLTPSANTGELFF. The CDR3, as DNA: TGTGCCAGCAGCCTCACCCCAAGCGCGAACACCGGGGAGCTGTTTTTT. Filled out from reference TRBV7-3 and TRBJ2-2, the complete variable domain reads GAGVSQTPSNKVTEKGKYVELRCDPISGHTALYWYRQSLGQGPEFLIYFQGTGAADDSGLPNDRFFAVRPEGSVSTLKIQRTERGDSAVYLCASSLTPSANTGELFFGEGSRLTVL.

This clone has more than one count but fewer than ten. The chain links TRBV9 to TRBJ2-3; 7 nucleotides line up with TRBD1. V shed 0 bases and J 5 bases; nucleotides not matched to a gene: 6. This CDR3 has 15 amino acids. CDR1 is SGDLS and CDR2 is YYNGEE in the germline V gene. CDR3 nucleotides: TGTGCCAGCAGCGTAGAGAGGACAGGCAGAGATACGCAGTATTTT. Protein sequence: CASSVERTGRDTQYF.

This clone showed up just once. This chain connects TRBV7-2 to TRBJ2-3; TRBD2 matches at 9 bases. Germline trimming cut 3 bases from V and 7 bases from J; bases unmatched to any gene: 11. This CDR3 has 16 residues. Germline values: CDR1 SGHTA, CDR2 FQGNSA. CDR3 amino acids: CASSLVASGTANTQYF. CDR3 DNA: TGTGCCAGCAGCTTGGTGGCTAGCGGGACGGCAAATACGCAGTATTTT. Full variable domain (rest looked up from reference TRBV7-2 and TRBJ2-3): GAGVSQSPSNKVTEKGKDVELRCDPISGHTALYWYRQSLGQGLEFLIYFQGNSAPDKSGLPSDRFSAERTGGSVSTLTIQRTQQEDSAVYLCASSLVASGTANTQYFGPGTRLTVL.